These T cell receptor beta chains were read from a single sample in a study of cytomegalovirus exposure and HLA in healthy donors. The data were produced by immunoSEQ multiplex PCR, yet TCRdb's version contains in-frame clones alone and is incomplete. The profile shows under 200,000 clones, approximately 84% of them singletons. The specimen sequenced was PBMCs. The source is a boy aged 5-17 years in good health and CMV-seronegative. Both conserved end residues are part of each CDR3. A D gene is named only where the DNA matches it firmly. A clone size is listed for some rows: how often the clone was seen (once, few, many), or a class if it is expanded.

size: .
J: TRBJ1-1
V: TRBV7-2
D: TRBD1
CDR3: CASSLISGTGGAWGTEAFF
DNA: TGTGCCAGCAGCTTAATCTCCGGGACAGGGGGCGCTTGGGGCACTGAAGCTTTCTTT

size: once
J: TRBJ2-1
V: TRBV14
D: .
CDR3: CASSQDSSYNEQFF
DNA: TGTGCCAGCAGCCAAGACAGCTCCTACAATGAGCAGTTCTTC

size: .
J: TRBJ1-2
V: TRBV7-3
D: .
CDR3: CASNPQGGEYGYTF
DNA: TGTGCCAGCAACCCACAGGGAGGGGAATATGGCTACACCTTC

size: .
J: TRBJ2-3
V: TRBV7-6
D: .
CDR3: CASSLAGAGGRGTQYF
DNA: TGTGCCAGCAGCTTAGCGGGGGCCGGAGGGAGGGGAACGCAGTATTTT

size: .
J: TRBJ2-7
V: TRBV6-1
D: TRBD2
CDR3: CASSDSVAGAYEQYF
DNA: TGTGCCAGCAGTGATTCGGTGGCGGGGGCCTACGAGCAGTACTTC

size: .
J: TRBJ1-6
V: TRBV27
D: TRBD1
CDR3: CASSLTGGLHNSPLHF
DNA: TGTGCCAGCAGTTTAACAGGGGGGCTCCACAATTCACCCCTCCACTTT

size: .
J: TRBJ1-4
V: TRBV9
D: TRBD1
CDR3: CASSAATGVGEKLFF
DNA: TGTGCCAGCAGCGCCGCGACAGGGGTCGGTGAAAAACTGTTTTTT

size: .
J: TRBJ2-1
V: TRBV5-4
D: TRBD2
CDR3: CASPSVSGAYNEQFF
DNA: TGTGCCAGCCCGAGCGTGAGCGGGGCTTACAATGAGCAGTTCTTC

size: .
J: TRBJ2-1
V: TRBV7-9
D: TRBD2
CDR3: CASSESGRQYNEQFF
DNA: TGTGCCAGCAGCGAAAGCGGGAGGCAGTACAATGAGCAGTTCTTC

size: .
J: TRBJ2-7
V: TRBV19
D: .
CDR3: CASGFQGEQYF
DNA: TGTGCCAGTGGTTTCCAGGGAGAGCAGTACTTC

size: .
J: TRBJ1-5
V: TRBV10-2
D: TRBD1
CDR3: CASSEPTGFLGKQNQPQHF
DNA: TGCGCCAGCAGTGAGCCGACAGGGTTCTTAGGGAAACAGAATCAGCCCCAGCATTTT

size: .
J: TRBJ2-7
V: TRBV28
D: TRBD2
CDR3: CASRRTSGNEQYF
DNA: TGTGCCAGCAGAAGAACTAGCGGGAACGAGCAGTACTTC

size: .
J: TRBJ2-7
V: TRBV7-2
D: .
CDR3: CASSLALGTYEQYF
DNA: TGTGCCAGCAGCTTGGCACTAGGGACCTACGAGCAGTACTTC

size: .
J: TRBJ1-2
V: TRBV7-2
D: .
CDR3: CASSLGYTF
DNA: TGTGCCAGCAGCCTAGGCTACACCTTC

size: few
J: TRBJ1-1
V: TRBV9
D: .
CDR3: CASSVGTAFEAFF
DNA: TGTGCCAGCAGCGTAGGGACAGCCTTTGAAGCTTTCTTT

size: .
J: TRBJ1-5
V: TRBV7-8
D: TRBD1
CDR3: CASSLWTGGRPQHF
DNA: TGTGCCAGCAGCTTATGGACAGGGGGTCGGCCCCAGCATTTT

size: .
J: TRBJ2-1
V: TRBV5-4
D: TRBD2
CDR3: CASSFEAGLGQFF
DNA: TGTGCCAGCAGCTTCGAAGCGGGGCTGGGGCAGTTCTTC

size: .
J: TRBJ2-3
V: TRBV7-3
D: TRBD2
CDR3: CASSLMREPGTQYF
DNA: TGTGCCAGCAGCTTAATGCGGGAGCCCGGTACGCAGTATTTT

size: .
J: TRBJ2-7
V: TRBV6-5
D: TRBD1
CDR3: CASSSFLDRGSGVQYF
DNA: TGTGCCAGCAGTTCTTTCCTAGACAGGGGTTCTGGGGTGCAGTACTTC

size: .
J: TRBJ2-3
V: TRBV7-9
D: .
CDR3: CASWGQGSDTQYF
DNA: TGTGCCAGCTGGGGGCAGGGGTCAGATACGCAGTATTTT

size: .
J: TRBJ2-7
V: TRBV5-1
D: .
CDR3: CASSFTQRTYEQYF
DNA: TGCGCCAGCAGCTTTACTCAGCGGACCTACGAGCAGTACTTC

size: .
J: TRBJ1-5
V: TRBV6-1
D: .
CDR3: CASSEVVRGSNQPQHF
DNA: TGTGCCAGCAGTGAAGTAGTCAGAGGGAGCAATCAGCCCCAGCATTTT

size: .
J: TRBJ2-7
V: TRBV11-2
D: .
CDR3: CASSLAVGLNEQYF
DNA: TGTGCCAGCAGCTTAGCGGTGGGGCTCAACGAGCAGTACTTC

size: .
J: TRBJ1-2
V: TRBV30
D: TRBD1
CDR3: CAWTGGYGYTF
DNA: TGTGCCTGGACAGGGGGCTATGGCTACACCTTC

size: .
J: TRBJ1-1
V: TRBV6-5
D: .
CDR3: CASRVQWNTEAFF
DNA: TGTGCCAGCAGGGTACAGTGGAACACTGAAGCTTTCTTT

size: .
J: TRBJ1-1
V: TRBV29-1
D: .
CDR3: CSAGGQLSTEAFF
DNA: TGCAGCGCGGGTGGACAACTGAGCACTGAAGCTTTCTTT

size: .
J: TRBJ1-5
V: TRBV7-7
D: .
CDR3: CASSLSTGQPQHF
DNA: TGTGCTAGCAGCCTTTCGACAGGTCAACCCCAGCATTTT

size: .
J: TRBJ2-2
V: TRBV2
D: .
CDR3: CASSDRGNLNTGELFF
DNA: TGTGCCAGCAGTGACCGGGGGAATCTTAACACCGGGGAGCTGTTTTTT

size: .
J: TRBJ1-1
V: TRBV27
D: TRBD1
CDR3: CASSYTGANTEAFF
DNA: TGTGCCAGCAGTTACACAGGGGCTAACACTGAAGCCTTCTTT

size: .
J: TRBJ2-1
V: TRBV27
D: TRBD1
CDR3: CATRTGNEQFF
DNA: TGTGCCACCCGGACAGGGAATGAGCAGTTCTTC

size: .
J: TRBJ2-5
V: TRBV19
D: .
CDR3: CASSISGGDQETQYF
DNA: TGTGCCAGTAGTATTTCAGGAGGGGACCAAGAGACCCAGTACTTC

size: .
J: TRBJ2-1
V: TRBV2
D: TRBD1
CDR3: CASSNIPGQVHNEQFF
DNA: TGTGCCAGCAGCAACATCCCGGGACAGGTCCACAATGAGCAGTTCTTC

size: .
J: TRBJ1-6
V: TRBV27
D: TRBD1
CDR3: CASSLRTGWDSPLHF
DNA: TGTGCCAGCAGTTTACGGACAGGGTGGGATTCACCCCTCCACTTT

size: .
J: TRBJ2-7
V: TRBV7-9
D: .
CDR3: CASSPGASARDYEQYF
DNA: TGTGCCAGCAGCCCGGGTGCTAGCGCTAGGGACTACGAGCAGTACTTC

size: .
J: TRBJ2-6
V: TRBV28
D: .
CDR3: CASSQGEAGANVLTF
DNA: TGTGCCAGCAGCCAGGGGGAGGCTGGGGCCAACGTCCTGACTTTC

size: .
J: TRBJ1-2
V: TRBV29-1
D: .
CDR3: CSVGFKRDTNYGYTF
DNA: TGCAGCGTTGGCTTCAAACGGGACACTAACTATGGCTACACCTTC

size: .
J: TRBJ1-1
V: TRBV11-2
D: .
CDR3: CASTNRGWMNTEAFF
DNA: TGTGCCAGCACCAATAGAGGGTGGATGAACACTGAAGCTTTCTTT

size: .
J: TRBJ1-1
V: TRBV18
D: TRBD1
CDR3: CASSRTGGRNTEAFF
DNA: TGTGCCAGCTCAAGGACAGGGGGGCGGAACACTGAAGCTTTCTTT

size: .
J: TRBJ2-5
V: TRBV6-1
D: TRBD2
CDR3: CASSLAGGIVETQYF
DNA: TGTGCCAGCAGTTTAGCGGGGGGGATAGTGGAGACCCAGTACTTC

size: .
J: TRBJ2-3
V: TRBV5-4
D: TRBD2
CDR3: CASSIGLAPDTQYF
DNA: TGTGCCAGCAGCATCGGACTAGCCCCAGATACGCAGTATTTT

size: few
J: TRBJ2-3
V: TRBV5-4
D: .
CDR3: CASSSSTDTQYF
DNA: TGTGCCAGCAGCTCTAGCACAGATACGCAGTATTTT

size: few
J: TRBJ2-7
V: TRBV30
D: .
CDR3: CAWTRQGGSYEQYF
DNA: TGTGCCTGGACTCGGCAGGGTGGATCCTACGAGCAGTACTTC

size: .
J: TRBJ1-6
V: TRBV6-6
D: TRBD1
CDR3: CASKDRAKYNSPLHF
DNA: TGTGCCAGCAAAGACAGGGCTAAGTATAATTCACCCCTCCACTTT

size: .
J: TRBJ1-1
V: TRBV14
D: .
CDR3: CASSTRQWNTEAFF
DNA: TGTGCCAGCAGTACTCGACAGTGGAACACTGAAGCTTTCTTT

size: .
J: TRBJ1-2
V: TRBV5-8
D: TRBD1
CDR3: CASSLARDRVDYGYTF
DNA: TGTGCCAGCAGCTTGGCCCGGGACAGGGTTGACTATGGCTACACCTTC

size: few
J: TRBJ1-4
V: TRBV18
D: .
CDR3: CASSTRGNEKLFF
DNA: TGTGCCAGCTCAACGAGGGGGAATGAAAAACTGTTTTTT

size: .
J: TRBJ1-2
V: TRBV30
D: TRBD1
CDR3: CAWKGTGYGYTF
DNA: TGTGCCTGGAAGGGGACAGGCTATGGCTACACCTTC

size: .
J: TRBJ2-3
V: TRBV4-2
D: TRBD2
CDR3: CASSQELAGGGDTQYF
DNA: TGTGCCAGCAGCCAAGAACTAGCGGGGGGTGGGGATACGCAGTATTTT

size: .
J: TRBJ2-4
V: TRBV7-9
D: TRBD1
CDR3: CASSFDRGDNIQYF
DNA: TGTGCCAGCAGCTTCGACAGGGGGGATAACATTCAGTACTTC

size: .
J: TRBJ1-6
V: TRBV5-6
D: TRBD1
CDR3: CASSSGQANSPLHF
DNA: TGTGCCAGCAGCTCGGGACAGGCTAATTCACCCCTCCACTTT